A single count supports the clone carrying this T cell receptor beta chain. Its specificity is not known. The PCR ran on 60 Vbeta and 13 Jbeta primers. As processed by the authors: Among the unique TCR beta chains that a later analysis counted, 75 million to 85 million in all, 9.5 million to 11 million were shared. Using immunoSEQ multiplex PCR, the repertoire was profiled, and TCRdb retains in-frame clones only, with some absent. The V and J calls and clone size come from that table; D and trimming were worked out from the DNA. The repertoire includes roughly 76,000 clones, 86% of them detected once, and 2% sits in the top ten. The CDR3 has 16 residues. Germline CDR1 and CDR2: MNHEY and SMNVEV (reference sequence). The V gene end was trimmed by 4 bases and the J gene end by 5 bases; junction bases not matched to a gene: 9. This record belongs to a study of cytomegalovirus exposure and HLA in healthy donors. Study as a whole: The 100 million to 120 million unique TCR beta sequences, from about 170 million T cells, were found by an earlier analysis.

Findings of the study overall: Immune exposure data for these donors was limited to CMV serostatus.

The donors (healthy individuals) were bone marrow donors. J is TRBJ2-2 and V is TRBV27; 8 nucleotides agree with TRBD1. The sequencing input was PBMCs. The TCR originated in a woman aged 25 to 39 in good health and CMV-seronegative. CDR3 in DNA: TGTGCCAGCAGTTATATTAACAGACAGGGGACCGGGGAGCTGTTTTTT. It translates to CASSYINRQGTGELFF.